Shown below are 11 T cell receptor beta chains from a single sample sequenced in a study of blood T cell repertoires in COVID-19. Assay: immunoSEQ multiplex PCR; the TCRdb copy retains only in-frame clones and omits some. The table has roughly 110,000 clones, 75% to 85% seen once. The sample comprised peripheral blood. All receptors derive from a man older than 75 with COVID-19, enrolled during active disease.

The gene calls are TRBV6-4 and TRBJ1-5; the D is unclear. The germline V gene encodes CDR1 MRHNA and CDR2 SNTAGT. This CDR3 region has 13 residues. With 2 bases removed from V and 11 bases from J, the gap between germline ends came to 13 bases. The CDR3 protein is CASSDTDGGAQHF. In DNA, the CDR3 is TGTGCCAGCAGTGACACCGACGGAGGAGCCCAGCATTTT.

The chain couples TRBV5-1 to TRBJ1-2, with D unclear. This CDR3 comprises 13 residues. Germline V gene sequence: CDR1 SGHRS, CDR2 YFSETQ. With 0 bases removed from V and 8 bases from J, the gap between germline ends came to 11 bases. CDR3 bases: TGCGCCAGCAGCTTGGGTACGGGGTACGGCTACACCTTC. This codes for CASSLGTGYGYTF.

This chain uses TRBV11-2 with TRBJ1-3; unclear D gene. CDR1 and CDR2 (germline): SGHAT, FQNNGV. This CDR3 is built from 12 residues. Between the trimmed V and J ends, which lost 4 bases and 4 bases, there was a span of 5 bases. The CDR3 spells CASSSLGNTIYF. The CDR3 DNA reads as TGTGCCAGCAGCTCACTGGGAAACACCATATATTTT. The whole variable domain, remainder taken from reference TRBV11-2 and TRBJ1-3, is EAGVAQSPRYKIIEKRQSVAFWCNPISGHATLYWYQQILGQGPKLLIQFQNNGVVDDSQLPKDRFSAERLKGVDSTLKIQPAKLEDSAVYLCASSSLGNTIYFGEGSWLTVV.

The chain joins TRBV3-1 (or the pseudogene TRBV3-2) to TRBJ2-7; D might be TRBD2 (6 bases). There are 12 residues in the CDR3. V lost 3 bases, J lost 3 bases, and 6 bases lay in between. Germline V CDR1 and CDR2: LGHDT, YNNKEL (reference sequence). In nucleotides, the CDR3 is TGTGCCAGCAGCCAGGAGGGCTACGAGCAGTACTTC. Its protein product is CASSQEGYEQYF.

The chain joins TRBV9 to TRBJ1-6, with D hard to call. Trimming removed 3 bases from V and 10 bases from J, with 11 bases in between. Germline CDR1 SGDLS, CDR2 YYNGEE. This CDR3 is 13 amino acids long. In DNA, the CDR3 is TGTGCCAGCAGCGCCGGGTTACCCTCACCCCTCCACTTT. This encodes CASSAGLPSPLHF.

The chain recombines TRBV6-5 with TRBJ1-2; a possible D gene is TRBD1 (6 bases). This CDR3 has 12 amino acids. V shed 7 bases and J shed 6 bases, with 12 bases lying between them. The germline gives CDR1 MNHEY, CDR2 SVGAGI. The CDR3 DNA reads TGTGCCAGCACCCAACAGGGAAATGGCTACACCTTC. This translates into CASTQQGNGYTF.

This chain joins TRBV9 and TRBJ1-4; 8 nucleotides match TRBD1. This CDR3 has 15 amino acids. The V gene end was trimmed by 3 bases and the J gene end by 7 bases; junction bases not matched to a gene: 8. In germline, CDR1 is SGDLS, CDR2 YYNGEE. The CDR3 nucleotides read TGTGCCAGCAGCGGATCCGGGACAGGACGTGAAAAACTGTTTTTT. Protein sequence: CASSGSGTGREKLFF.

The rearrangement links TRBV3-1 (or the pseudogene TRBV3-2) to TRBJ2-7; 9 nucleotides line up with TRBD1. This CDR3 is built from 17 residues. Trimming at V came to 2 bases and at J to 1 base, leaving 9 bases not matched to a gene. Germline values: CDR1 LGHDT, CDR2 YNNKEL (reference sequence). The CDR3 nucleotides read TGTGCCAGCAGCCAACCCTCTCCTGGGACAGGGTCCTACGAGCAGTACTTC. The encoded protein is CASSQPSPGTGSYEQYF.

The gene calls are TRBV6-6 and TRBJ1-5, with 10 bases that match TRBD1. The germline CDR1 and CDR2 sequences are MNHNY and SVGAGI (reference sequence). This CDR3 comprises 19 residues. V gave up 5 bases and J gave up 0 bases; unmatched junction bases: 13. This chain's CDR3 is CASSQPGTGDTLSNQPQHF. For the CDR3, the DNA is TGTGCCAGCAGTCAACCCGGGACAGGGGATACACTTAGCAATCAGCCCCAGCATTTT.

This chain links TRBV6-5 with TRBJ2-7; perhaps TRBD1 as D (5 bases). There are 16 residues in the CDR3. The V gene's germline CDR1 is MNHEY and CDR2 SVGAGI. With 1 base removed from V and 0 bases from J, the gap between germline ends came to 13 bases. CDR3 sequence (DNA): TGTGCCAGCAGTTACTTCGGCAGGGCGAGCTCCTACGAGCAGTACTTC. Its protein product is CASSYFGRASSYEQYF.

This clone has just a few counts. The chain combines TRBV5-8 with TRBJ1-2, with D possibly matching TRBD1 (6 bases). Trimming took off 0 bases at V and 14 bases at J, with 23 bases between the two ends. This CDR3 is 15 amino acids long. Germline V gene lookup returns CDR1 SGHTS and CDR2 YDEGEE. The CDR3, as DNA: TGTGCCAGCAGCTTGGCAACGGCCAAAAGAATAGGGGGTACCTTC. This encodes CASSLATAKRIGGTF. The variable domain in full, completed from reference TRBV5-8 and TRBJ1-2, reads EAGVTQSPTHLIKTRGQQATLRCSPISGHTSVYWYQQALGLGLQFLLWYDEGEERNRGNFPPRFSGRQFPNYSSELNVNALELEDSALYLCASSLATAKRIGGTFGSGTRLTVV.